This T cell receptor beta chain emerged from a study of cytomegalovirus exposure and HLA in healthy donors. Study-wide results and limits: CMV serostatus was the sole immune exposure information available. The majority of CMV-associated TCR beta chains were reported as apparently HLA-restricted in a later analysis. The investigators catalogued 150 or so TCR beta chains as cytomegalovirus-associated.

Germline CDR1 is ENHRY and CDR2 is SYGVKD. The V gene lost 6 bases and the J gene lost 1 base, with 15 bases spanning the gap. The CDR3 is 15 residues long. As to this clone: Its antigen remains unidentified.

The PCR used 60 Vbeta and 13 Jbeta primers. Produced via immunoSEQ multiplex PCR; TCRdb's table is partial and in-frame only. The sample yields under 200,000 clones, 76% seen once. Material: PBMCs. This receptor was obtained from a man in his fifties or sixties in good health and CMV-seronegative. This rearrangement joins TRBV10-3 to TRBJ1-2; maybe TRBD1 (5 bases). DNA for the CDR3: TGTGCCATCAGCCCGGACACACTAATTAACTATGGCTACACCTTC. As protein: CAISPDTLINYGYTF.